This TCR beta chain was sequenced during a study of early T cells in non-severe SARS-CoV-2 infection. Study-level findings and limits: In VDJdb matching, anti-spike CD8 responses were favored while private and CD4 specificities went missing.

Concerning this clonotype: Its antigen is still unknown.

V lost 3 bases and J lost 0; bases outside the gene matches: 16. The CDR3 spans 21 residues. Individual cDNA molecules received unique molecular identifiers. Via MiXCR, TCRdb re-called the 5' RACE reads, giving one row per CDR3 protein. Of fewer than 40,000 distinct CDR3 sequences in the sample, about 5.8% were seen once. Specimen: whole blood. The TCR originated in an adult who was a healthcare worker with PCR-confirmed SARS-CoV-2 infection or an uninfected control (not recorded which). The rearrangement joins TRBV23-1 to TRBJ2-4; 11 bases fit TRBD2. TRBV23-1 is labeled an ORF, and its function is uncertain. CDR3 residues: CASSQTPSGRPLRVAKNIQYF. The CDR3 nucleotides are TGCGCCAGCAGTCAGACACCTAGCGGGAGGCCCTTGAGGGTAGCCAAAAACATTCAGTACTTC.